This T cell receptor beta chain was obtained from a study of human T cells and chemical hapten exposure. For the study at large: The patient population, which was mostly female, had alopecia areata, totalis or universalis. Study results and caveats: As the donors had alopecia, their immune response may differ from healthy people's.

V was trimmed by 3 bases and J by 2 bases, leaving 8 bases between them. The length of the CDR3 is 13 residues. Germline assignment: CDR1 DFQATT and CDR2 SNEGSKA (reference sequence). Turning to this clonotype: Its antigen is still unknown.

Each CDR3 protein gets one entry after TCRdb re-called the RACE reads with MiXCR. This table has about 74,000 distinct CDR3 sequences, approximately 29% appearing once. The time point was: patch test 1, 2 weeks after DPC sensitization. The treatment denotes: therapeutic diphenylcyclopropenone sensitization with weekly scalp DPC. The TCR comes from a man aged 35 to 55 with alopecia areata. Some clones in this sample may be carry-over from other donors' samples. The V gene is TRBV20-1, the J gene TRBJ2-1; perhaps TRBD2 as D (6 bases). Sequencing was performed on whole blood, taken in connection with sensitization to the hapten diphenylcyclopropenone (DPC). DNA of the CDR3: TGCAGTGCTAGGCGGGACGCCTACAATGAGCAGTTCTTC. Translated, it gives CSARRDAYNEQFF.